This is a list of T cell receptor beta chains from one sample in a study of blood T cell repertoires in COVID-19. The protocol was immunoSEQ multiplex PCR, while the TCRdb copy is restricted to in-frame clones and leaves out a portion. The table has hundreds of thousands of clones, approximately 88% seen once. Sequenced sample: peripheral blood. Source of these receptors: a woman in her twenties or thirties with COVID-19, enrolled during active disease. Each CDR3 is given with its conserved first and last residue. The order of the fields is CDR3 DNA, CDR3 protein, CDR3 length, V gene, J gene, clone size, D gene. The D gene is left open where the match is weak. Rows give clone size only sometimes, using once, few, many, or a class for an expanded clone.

DNA: TGTGCCAGCAGCAAACAGGGGGGGGAGACCCAGTACTTC
CDR3: CASSKQGGETQYF
length: 13
V: TRBV7-8
J: TRBJ2-5
size: NA
D: NA

DNA: TGTGCCAGTCGCAGGCTGACTAGCGGGTATAGCAATGAGCAGTTCTTC
CDR3: CASRRLTSGYSNEQFF
length: 16
V: TRBV19
J: TRBJ2-1
size: NA
D: TRBD2

DNA: TGTGCCAGCAGCTATAGCGGGAGTTGGTTGCGGCAAGAGACCCAGTACTTC
CDR3: CASSYSGSWLRQETQYF
length: 17
V: TRBV5-4
J: TRBJ2-5
size: NA
D: TRBD2

DNA: TGTGCCAGCAGCCCCCGACTAGCGGGAGTTTACAATGAGCAGTTCTTC
CDR3: CASSPRLAGVYNEQFF
length: 16
V: TRBV7-2
J: TRBJ2-1
size: NA
D: TRBD2

DNA: TGTGCCATCAGGGAGAGGGCAGGGGATAATTCACCCCTCCACTTT
CDR3: CAIRERAGDNSPLHF
length: 15
V: TRBV10-3
J: TRBJ1-6
size: NA
D: NA

DNA: TGCGCCAGCAGTGATTCGGGGGACGAGACCCAGTACTTC
CDR3: CASSDSGDETQYF
length: 13
V: TRBV10-1
J: TRBJ2-5
size: NA
D: NA

DNA: TGTGCCAGCATCAGTAGCAATCAGCCCCAGCATTTT
CDR3: CASISSNQPQHF
length: 12
V: TRBV28
J: TRBJ1-5
size: NA
D: NA

DNA: TGTGCCACGGATGGGGAGGAGGGGCGCGAGCAGTACTTC
CDR3: CATDGEEGREQYF
length: 13
V: TRBV28
J: TRBJ2-7
size: NA
D: NA

DNA: TGTGCCAGCAGCCGGACAGGGGTGACTAATGAAAAACTGTTTTTT
CDR3: CASSRTGVTNEKLFF
length: 15
V: TRBV6-5
J: TRBJ1-4
size: NA
D: TRBD1

DNA: TGCGCCAGCAGTCACAGAGCGGGAGGTACCACAGATACGCAGTATTTT
CDR3: CASSHRAGGTTDTQYF
length: 16
V: TRBV10-2
J: TRBJ2-3
size: NA
D: TRBD2

DNA: TGTGCCAGCAGTTACACGACACTGTTGAGCAATCAGCCCCAGCATTTT
CDR3: CASSYTTLLSNQPQHF
length: 16
V: TRBV6-2/TRBV6-3
J: TRBJ1-5
size: NA
D: NA

DNA: TGTGCCAGCAGCTTAGAGCGTCGAGATACGCAGTATTTT
CDR3: CASSLERRDTQYF
length: 13
V: TRBV7-2
J: TRBJ2-3
size: NA
D: NA

DNA: TGTGCCAGCAGCGTGGGGACAGGACCGATAGTTACCTTGACTGAAGCTTTCTTT
CDR3: CASSVGTGPIVTLTEAFF
length: 18
V: TRBV9
J: TRBJ1-1
size: few
D: TRBD1

DNA: TGTGCCAGCAGCTTGTTGAGCTCCCGGGGTTCACCCCTCCACTTT
CDR3: CASSLLSSRGSPLHF
length: 15
V: TRBV5-6
J: TRBJ1-6
size: once
D: NA

DNA: TGCGCCAGCAGCCAAGAAACGGGACAGGGTGGAGAAAAACTGTTTTTT
CDR3: CASSQETGQGGEKLFF
length: 16
V: TRBV4-3
J: TRBJ1-4
size: NA
D: TRBD1

DNA: TGTGCCAGCAGCGTAGTGGAGCGGCCCACAGATACGCAGTATTTT
CDR3: CASSVVERPTDTQYF
length: 15
V: TRBV9
J: TRBJ2-3
size: NA
D: NA

DNA: TGTGCCAGCAGTTACTTCGACAGGGCCGAGCAGTACTTC
CDR3: CASSYFDRAEQYF
length: 13
V: TRBV6-2/TRBV6-3
J: TRBJ2-7
size: NA
D: TRBD1

DNA: TGTGCCAGTAGTATGGCAGGGCGCTCTGGAAACACCATATATTTT
CDR3: CASSMAGRSGNTIYF
length: 15
V: TRBV19
J: TRBJ1-3
size: NA
D: NA

DNA: TGCGCCAGCAGTGAGTCCCCAGGGGGCGCATCATATTTT
CDR3: CASSESPGGASYF
length: 13
V: TRBV10-2
J: TRBJ1-3
size: NA
D: TRBD1

DNA: TGTGCCAGCAGCAGACTCAAGAGTGAAGCTTTCTTT
CDR3: CASSRLKSEAFF
length: 12
V: TRBV5-4
J: TRBJ1-1
size: NA
D: NA

DNA: TGTGCCAGCAGTGAAGGGACGACTAGCGGGGTACAAGAGACCCAGTACTTC
CDR3: CASSEGTTSGVQETQYF
length: 17
V: TRBV2
J: TRBJ2-5
size: NA
D: TRBD2

DNA: TGTGCCAGCAGTCGGGACAGAGGCACCTACGAGCAGTACTTC
CDR3: CASSRDRGTYEQYF
length: 14
V: TRBV6-5
J: TRBJ2-7
size: NA
D: TRBD1

DNA: TGTGCCAGCAGTTACCCAGGGGCCAATTCACCCCTCCACTTT
CDR3: CASSYPGANSPLHF
length: 14
V: TRBV27
J: TRBJ1-6
size: NA
D: NA

DNA: TGTGCCAGCAGTTTATTGAGGGGGAGAACTGAAGCTTTCTTT
CDR3: CASSLLRGRTEAFF
length: 14
V: TRBV28
J: TRBJ1-1
size: NA
D: NA